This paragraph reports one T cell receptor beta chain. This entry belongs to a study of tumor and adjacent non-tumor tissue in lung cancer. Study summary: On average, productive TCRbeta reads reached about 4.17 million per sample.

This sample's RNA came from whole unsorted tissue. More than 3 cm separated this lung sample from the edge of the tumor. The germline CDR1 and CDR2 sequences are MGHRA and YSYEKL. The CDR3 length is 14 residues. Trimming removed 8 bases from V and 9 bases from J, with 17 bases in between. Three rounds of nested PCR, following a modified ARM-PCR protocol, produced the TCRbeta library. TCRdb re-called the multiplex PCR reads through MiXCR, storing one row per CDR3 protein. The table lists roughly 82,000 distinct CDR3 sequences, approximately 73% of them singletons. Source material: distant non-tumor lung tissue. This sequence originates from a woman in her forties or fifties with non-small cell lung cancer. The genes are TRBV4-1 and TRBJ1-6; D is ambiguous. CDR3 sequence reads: CASGQEPVASPLHF. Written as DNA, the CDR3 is TGCGCCAGCGGTCAAGAGCCAGTGGCTTCACCCCTCCACTTT.